The 13 T cell receptor beta chains below all came from one sample that was sequenced in a study of blood T cell repertoires in COVID-19. Assay used: immunoSEQ multiplex PCR; TCRdb lists only in-frame clones, some missing. The sample consists of fewer than 200,000 clones, about 90% of them appearing once. The sample taken for sequencing was peripheral blood. These receptors all stem from a man in his forties or fifties with active or convalescent COVID-19.

The V gene is TRBV5-6, the J gene TRBJ1-6; 7 bases agree with TRBD1. CDR3 size: 17 residues. In germline, CDR1 is SGHDT, CDR2 YYEEEE. J gave up 0 bases and V 6 bases, and 9 bases lay outside the gene matches. The chain's CDR3 is CASTLRGQPSYNSPLHF. CDR3 coding DNA: TGTGCCAGCACCCTGAGGGGACAGCCCTCCTATAATTCACCCCTCCACTTT. Looking up the rest from reference TRBV5-6 and TRBJ1-6 gives the full variable domain: DAGVTQSPTHLIKTRGQQVTLRCSPKSGHDTVSWYQQALGQGPQFIFQYYEEEERQRGNFPDRFSGHQFPNYSSELNVNALLLGDSALYLCASTLRGQPSYNSPLHFGNGTRLTVT.

This clone was counted once. The chain is built from TRBV11-2 and TRBJ2-3; TRBD2 matches 9 bases. CDR3 size: 17 residues. V lost 4 bases and J lost 1; bases outside the gene matches: 9. Germline CDR1 SGHAT, CDR2 FQNNGV. The CDR3 protein is CASSSPQRGARTDTQYF. CDR3 bases: TGTGCCAGCAGCTCACCTCAGCGGGGGGCCCGCACAGATACGCAGTATTTT. The full variable domain, in which reference TRBV11-2 and TRBJ2-3 provide the parts outside the CDR3, is EAGVAQSPRYKIIEKRQSVAFWCNPISGHATLYWYQQILGQGPKLLIQFQNNGVVDDSQLPKDRFSAERLKGVDSTLKIQPAKLEDSAVYLCASSSPQRGARTDTQYFGPGTRLTVL.

The chain is built from TRBV6-6 and TRBJ2-5; possible D gene TRBD2, 5 bases. CDR1 is MNHNY, CDR2 SVGAGI, per germline (reference sequence). V was pared by 1 base and J by 5 bases, with 17 bases between. The CDR3 length is 16 residues. CDR3 sequence reads: CASSYWAGQSSETQYF. The DNA of the CDR3 is TGTGCCAGCAGTTACTGGGCGGGTCAGAGCTCGGAGACCCAGTACTTC.

The rearrangement joins TRBV6-5 to TRBJ1-2; D unresolved. The germline V gene encodes CDR1 MNHEY and CDR2 SVGAGI. The CDR3 covers 14 residues. Trimming stripped 7 bases from V and 0 bases from J, with 12 bases between. CDR3 coding DNA: TGTGCCAGCACTAGGAAGGTCTCTAACTATGGCTACACCTTC. It encodes CASTRKVSNYGYTF.

This clone was seen only a few times. The chain combines TRBV28 with TRBJ1-5; TRBD1 agrees at 9 bases. This CDR3 comprises 14 residues. The germline V gene has CDR1 MDHEN and CDR2 SYDVKM. Unmatched junction bases numbered 7, after V lost 7 bases and J lost 6 bases. DNA for the CDR3: TGTGCCAGCATGACACAGGGGGCACCTCAGCCCCAGCATTTT. Translation: CASMTQGAPQPQHF.

V is TRBV10-2 and J is TRBJ1-3; D uncertain. Germline values: CDR1 WSHSY, CDR2 SAAADI. The CDR3 consists of 17 residues. V lost 6 bases, J lost 0 bases, and 18 bases lay in between. The DNA for the CDR3 is TGCGCCAGCAGATCCGACCTTAGACATTACTCTGGAAACACCATATATTTT. This gives the protein CASRSDLRHYSGNTIYF.

The gene calls are TRBV11-2 and TRBJ2-6; TRBD2 matches 10 bases. The CDR3 sequence is 19 residues long. Unmatched junction bases numbered 12, after V lost 7 bases and J lost 0 bases. Looked up from germline, CDR1 is SGHAT and CDR2 is FQNNGV. The CDR3 region is CASNRIAGGPSSGANVLTF. The CDR3 DNA reads as TGTGCCAGCAACCGAATAGCGGGGGGCCCTTCCTCTGGGGCCAACGTCCTGACTTTC.

This rearrangement joins TRBV7-3 to TRBJ2-1, with D possibly being TRBD2 (7 bases). The CDR3 extends over 19 amino acids. V shed 1 base and J shed 6 bases, with 25 bases lying between them. CDR1 and CDR2 (germline): SGHTA, FQGTGA. In nucleotides, the CDR3 is TGTGCCAGCAGCTTAAAGTTCGGGGCGGGGGCTCTTATGGTCAATGAGCAGTTCTTC. This gives the protein CASSLKFGAGALMVNEQFF.

The chain joins TRBV9 to TRBJ1-4, with a weak D call TRBD1 (6 bases). Germline V CDR1 and CDR2: SGDLS, YYNGEE. V was trimmed by 4 bases and J by 7 bases, leaving 17 bases between them. There are 15 residues in the CDR3. The CDR3 DNA reads as TGTGCCAGCAGCCCGTCGGGGGGCGCGGGTGAAAAACTGTTTTTT. It is translated as CASSPSGGAGEKLFF.

V gene TRBV28 combines with J gene TRBJ1-2; D may be TRBD1 (5 bases). Per the germline V gene, CDR1 is MDHEN and CDR2 is SYDVKM. CDR3 length: 15 amino acids. Trimming left V 2 bases short and J 0 bases short, with 10 bases between. The CDR3: CASSLAGITNYGYTF. The CDR3 DNA is TGTGCCAGCAGTTTAGCAGGGATCACTAACTATGGCTACACCTTC.

The rearrangement uses TRBV14 and TRBJ2-3; 14 bases align to TRBD2. This CDR3 has 20 residues. From germline, CDR1 is SGHDN and CDR2 FVKESK. After removal of 0 bases from V and 0 bases from J, the junction contained 8 bases not matched to a gene. CDR3: CASSQDWETSGGASTDTQYF. CDR3 coding DNA: TGTGCCAGCAGCCAAGATTGGGAGACTAGCGGGGGGGCGAGCACAGATACGCAGTATTTT.

Regarding this clone: Within the sample, other DNA sequences also encode this same CDR3. The rearrangement uses TRBV6-1 and TRBJ1-5; 10 bases match TRBD1. The CDR3 contains 15 residues. With V trimmed by 2 bases and J by 6 bases, 4 bases remained unmatched. Germline CDR1 is MNHNS and CDR2 is SASEGT. The CDR3 is CASSERTGGGQPQHF. CDR3 DNA sequence: TGTGCCAGCAGTGAAAGGACAGGGGGAGGTCAGCCCCAGCATTTT.

The chain joins TRBV5-8 to TRBJ1-4, with D possibly being TRBD1 (6 bases). V was shortened by 5 bases and J by 6 bases, with 17 bases between the two germline ends. CDR1 is SGHTS, CDR2 YDEGEE, per germline. CDR3 length: 15 residues. CDR3 sequence: CASSSPGGLDEKLFF. CDR3 sequence (DNA): TGTGCCAGCAGTTCGCCGGGGGGCCTGGATGAAAAACTGTTTTTT. Looking up the rest from reference TRBV5-8 and TRBJ1-4 gives the full variable domain: EAGVTQSPTHLIKTRGQQATLRCSPISGHTSVYWYQQALGLGLQFLLWYDEGEERNRGNFPPRFSGRQFPNYSSELNVNALELEDSALYLCASSSPGGLDEKLFFGSGTQLSVL.